The rows below give T cell receptor beta chains drawn from one sample of a study of identical twins. Each CDR3 protein is one row after TCRdb ran MiXCR on the 5' RACE reads. The sample records about 530,000 distinct CDR3 sequences, nearly 15% being singletons. These data also featured in a second study, about yellow fever vaccine responses in identical twins.

Sequencing was carried out using CD4+ T cells sorted from blood. These receptor sequences come from a woman younger than 35 in good health. CDR3s include the opening cysteine and the closing phenylalanine or tryptophan. Each record gives: CDR3 length, J gene, clone size, D gene, V gene, CDR3 DNA, CDR3 protein. The D gene is left open where the match is weak. The size of a clone is reported for some rows only, either as once, few or many, or as a class for expanded clones.

len: 13; j_gene: TRBJ1-1; abundance: few; d_gene: -; v_gene: TRBV19; CDR3nt: TGTGCCAGTTGCCCAGGCGAGGTTCCTGAAGCTTTCTTT; CDR3aa: CASCPGEVPEAFF
len: 17; j_gene: TRBJ1-4; abundance: -; d_gene: -; v_gene: TRBV4-2; CDR3nt: TGTGCCAGCAGCCAAGACCTAGGGACAAGCGAAAGGGAAAAACTGTTTTTT; CDR3aa: CASSQDLGTSEREKLFF
len: 11; j_gene: TRBJ2-4; abundance: many; d_gene: -; v_gene: TRBV12-3/TRBV12-4; CDR3nt: TGTGCCAGCAGTACCCGGTACGGTCAGTACTTC; CDR3aa: CASSTRYGQYF
len: 15; j_gene: TRBJ2-1; abundance: many; d_gene: -; v_gene: TRBV10-2; CDR3nt: TGCGCCAGCAGTGACCGGGCCTTGGTGTACAATGAGCAGTTCTTC; CDR3aa: CASSDRALVYNEQFF
len: 15; j_gene: TRBJ2-3; abundance: few; d_gene: -; v_gene: TRBV5-1; CDR3nt: TGCGCCAGCAGCGCAACTTGGGGAACCACAGATACGCAGTATTTT; CDR3aa: CASSATWGTTDTQYF
len: 15; j_gene: TRBJ2-1; abundance: -; d_gene: TRBD1; v_gene: TRBV11-2; CDR3nt: TGTGCCAGCAGCTTAGATGTCCAGAGGACAGGGAAGCAGTTCTTC; CDR3aa: CASSLDVQRTGKQFF
len: 16; j_gene: TRBJ2-3; abundance: few; d_gene: -; v_gene: TRBV20-1; CDR3nt: TGCAGTGCTAGCCTTCAGGGGAACTACGGCACAGATACGCAGTATTTT; CDR3aa: CSASLQGNYGTDTQYF
len: 14; j_gene: TRBJ2-1; abundance: -; d_gene: -; v_gene: TRBV11-2; CDR3nt: TGTGCCAGCAGCGCCCGGACAGCCAACAATGAGCAGTTCTTC; CDR3aa: CASSARTANNEQFF
len: 15; j_gene: TRBJ1-5; abundance: many; d_gene: -; v_gene: TRBV24-1; CDR3nt: TGTGCCACCAGTGATTCCTATTTGGGCAATCAGCCCCAGCATTTT; CDR3aa: CATSDSYLGNQPQHF
len: 16; j_gene: TRBJ2-2; abundance: -; d_gene: -; v_gene: TRBV28; CDR3nt: TGTGCCAGCAGTTTGCGGGTTGCAGGAGACACCGGGGAGCTGTTTTTT; CDR3aa: CASSLRVAGDTGELFF
len: 14; j_gene: TRBJ2-3; abundance: -; d_gene: -; v_gene: TRBV6-1; CDR3nt: TGTGCCAGCAGCCGCCGGGGTGACACAGATACGCAGTATTTT; CDR3aa: CASSRRGDTDTQYF
len: 12; j_gene: TRBJ1-6; abundance: few; d_gene: -; v_gene: TRBV14; CDR3nt: TGTGCCAGCAGCCAAGTCGACCACACGCTCCACTTT; CDR3aa: CASSQVDHTLHF
len: 15; j_gene: TRBJ1-6; abundance: once; d_gene: -; v_gene: TRBV14; CDR3nt: TGTGCCAGCAGCCAAGACGGCAGTAGGAGGTCACCCCTCCACTTT; CDR3aa: CASSQDGSRRSPLHF
len: 13; j_gene: TRBJ2-3; abundance: -; d_gene: -; v_gene: TRBV7-2; CDR3nt: TGTGCCAGCAGCTTAAGTTGGGACGATACGCAGTATTTT; CDR3aa: CASSLSWDDTQYF
len: 17; j_gene: TRBJ1-2; abundance: -; d_gene: -; v_gene: TRBV3-1; CDR3nt: TGTGCCAGCAGCCGAAAGACGGGGGGTGTTCGGTATCATGGCTACACCTTC; CDR3aa: CASSRKTGGVRYHGYTF
len: 15; j_gene: TRBJ2-7; abundance: -; d_gene: -; v_gene: TRBV12-3/TRBV12-4; CDR3nt: TGTGCCAGCAGTCCCGGGACTGTGGGGGCCTACGAGCAGTACTTC; CDR3aa: CASSPGTVGAYEQYF
len: 16; j_gene: TRBJ2-2; abundance: -; d_gene: -; v_gene: TRBV4-1; CDR3nt: TGCGCCAGCAGCCAAGTTCTGCGGGGTGTATCCGGGGAGCTGTTTTTT; CDR3aa: CASSQVLRGVSGELFF
len: 16; j_gene: TRBJ2-1; abundance: -; d_gene: TRBD2; v_gene: TRBV5-1; CDR3nt: TGCGCCAGCAGCAGACAGAGCGGGAGTGGGTACAATGAGCAGTTCTTC; CDR3aa: CASSRQSGSGYNEQFF
len: 16; j_gene: TRBJ2-3; abundance: -; d_gene: TRBD1; v_gene: TRBV5-1; CDR3nt: TGCGCCAGCAGCACGGGACAGGGGGCCCCCACAGATACGCAGTATTTT; CDR3aa: CASSTGQGAPTDTQYF
len: 14; j_gene: TRBJ2-7; abundance: many; d_gene: -; v_gene: TRBV4-1; CDR3nt: TGCGCCAGCAGCCAAGGGACAACCCTCCGGGAGCAGTACTTC; CDR3aa: CASSQGTTLREQYF
len: 14; j_gene: TRBJ2-7; abundance: -; d_gene: -; v_gene: TRBV12-3/TRBV12-4; CDR3nt: TGTGCCAGCAGTTTAGGGGGTACGAACTACGAGCAGTACTTC; CDR3aa: CASSLGGTNYEQYF
len: 16; j_gene: TRBJ2-2; abundance: few; d_gene: -; v_gene: TRBV27; CDR3nt: TGTGCCAGCACCCCGGACAGATTTCCTAACACCGGGGAGCTGTTTTTT; CDR3aa: CASTPDRFPNTGELFF
len: 16; j_gene: TRBJ2-5; abundance: -; d_gene: -; v_gene: TRBV5-1; CDR3nt: TGCGCCAGCAGCTTGGAGGGGGGGGGCTTCCAAGAGACCCAGTACTTC; CDR3aa: CASSLEGGGFQETQYF
len: 15; j_gene: TRBJ2-3; abundance: -; d_gene: -; v_gene: TRBV3-1; CDR3nt: TGTGCCAGCAGCCTCACCTGGGGCTCCACAGATACGCAGTATTTT; CDR3aa: CASSLTWGSTDTQYF
len: 13; j_gene: TRBJ2-5; abundance: -; d_gene: TRBD1; v_gene: TRBV20-1; CDR3nt: TGCAGTGCTAGAATCGACAGGGGACAGACCCAGTACTTC; CDR3aa: CSARIDRGQTQYF
len: 11; j_gene: TRBJ2-5; abundance: many; d_gene: -; v_gene: TRBV29-1; CDR3nt: TGCAGCGTTGAAATTGGGGAGACCCAGTACTTC; CDR3aa: CSVEIGETQYF
len: 15; j_gene: TRBJ1-1; abundance: -; d_gene: TRBD1; v_gene: TRBV20-1; CDR3nt: TGCAGTGCTAGAGGACAGGGTGAGGCAGGCACTGAAGCTTTCTTT; CDR3aa: CSARGQGEAGTEAFF
len: 13; j_gene: TRBJ2-5; abundance: -; d_gene: -; v_gene: TRBV24-1; CDR3nt: TGTGCCACCAGTAACGGGGCTCAGAAGACCCAGTACTTC; CDR3aa: CATSNGAQKTQYF
len: 13; j_gene: TRBJ1-2; abundance: few; d_gene: -; v_gene: TRBV12-5; CDR3nt: TGTGCTAGTGGTTTGGTACAGCACTATGGCTACACCTTC; CDR3aa: CASGLVQHYGYTF
len: 14; j_gene: TRBJ2-1; abundance: few; d_gene: -; v_gene: TRBV7-9; CDR3nt: TGTGCCAGCAGCTTAGTGGGGCCATTGGGTGAGCAGTTCTTC; CDR3aa: CASSLVGPLGEQFF
len: 15; j_gene: TRBJ1-6; abundance: -; d_gene: -; v_gene: TRBV6-1; CDR3nt: TGTGCCAGCAGTGAACTGTCCAGGAAGAATTCACCCCTCCACTTT; CDR3aa: CASSELSRKNSPLHF
len: 15; j_gene: TRBJ2-3; abundance: -; d_gene: TRBD1; v_gene: TRBV12-3/TRBV12-4; CDR3nt: TGTGCCAGCCAGGGGGTGCGGACTAGCACAGATACGCAGTATTTT; CDR3aa: CASQGVRTSTDTQYF
len: 16; j_gene: TRBJ2-3; abundance: once; d_gene: TRBD2; v_gene: TRBV6-5; CDR3nt: TGTGCCAGCAGTTACGGACTAGCGGAAGGCACAGATACGCAGTATTTT; CDR3aa: CASSYGLAEGTDTQYF
len: 15; j_gene: TRBJ1-5; abundance: -; d_gene: TRBD1; v_gene: TRBV5-1; CDR3nt: TGCGCCAGCAGACCAGGACCGACAGGGGTTCAGCCCCAGCATTTT; CDR3aa: CASRPGPTGVQPQHF
len: 15; j_gene: TRBJ2-2; abundance: few; d_gene: TRBD2; v_gene: TRBV15; CDR3nt: TGTGCCACCAGCAGAGGGACTAGCGCGGCCGGGGAGCTGTTTTTT; CDR3aa: CATSRGTSAAGELFF
len: 11; j_gene: TRBJ2-7; abundance: few; d_gene: -; v_gene: TRBV10-3; CDR3nt: TGTGCCATCAGGGACAACTACGAGCAGTACTTC; CDR3aa: CAIRDNYEQYF
len: 16; j_gene: TRBJ2-3; abundance: -; d_gene: -; v_gene: TRBV10-2; CDR3nt: TGCGCCAGCAGAGACAGAAATCTTAGAAGCACAGATACGCAGTATTTT; CDR3aa: CASRDRNLRSTDTQYF
len: 16; j_gene: TRBJ2-2; abundance: -; d_gene: TRBD1; v_gene: TRBV6-5; CDR3nt: TGTGCCAGCAGTTACGCTCGGACAGGGGCCACCGGGGAGCTGTTTTTT; CDR3aa: CASSYARTGATGELFF
len: 16; j_gene: TRBJ2-1; abundance: -; d_gene: TRBD2; v_gene: TRBV20-1; CDR3nt: TGCAGTGCTAGAGATGGTGGACTAGCGGGGAACAATGAGCAGTTCTTC; CDR3aa: CSARDGGLAGNNEQFF
len: 16; j_gene: TRBJ2-1; abundance: few; d_gene: -; v_gene: TRBV15; CDR3nt: TGTGCCACCGAGCCTTTGAGCAGAGGCCTTTCGGGTGAGCAGTTCTTC; CDR3aa: CATEPLSRGLSGEQFF
len: 14; j_gene: TRBJ2-1; abundance: few; d_gene: TRBD2; v_gene: TRBV10-3; CDR3nt: TGTGCTTCTAAGGACAGACTAGCGGATAATGAGCAGTTCTTC; CDR3aa: CASKDRLADNEQFF
len: 14; j_gene: TRBJ1-6; abundance: few; d_gene: TRBD1; v_gene: TRBV29-1; CDR3nt: TGCAGCGTTAAAGTGTCAGGGGGAAACTCACCCCTCCACTTT; CDR3aa: CSVKVSGGNSPLHF
len: 14; j_gene: TRBJ2-1; abundance: -; d_gene: -; v_gene: TRBV11-3; CDR3nt: TGTGCCAGCAGCATAAGAGATAGTTCCAATGAGAAGTTCTTC; CDR3aa: CASSIRDSSNEKFF
len: 14; j_gene: TRBJ2-5; abundance: -; d_gene: -; v_gene: TRBV7-2; CDR3nt: TGTGCCAGCAGCTTATGGTTGGCTGCGGAGACCCAGTACTTC; CDR3aa: CASSLWLAAETQYF
len: 15; j_gene: TRBJ2-3; abundance: -; d_gene: TRBD1; v_gene: TRBV15; CDR3nt: TGTGCCACCAGCAGAGTACAGGGGGCAGGAGATACGCAGTATTTT; CDR3aa: CATSRVQGAGDTQYF
len: 16; j_gene: TRBJ1-1; abundance: -; d_gene: -; v_gene: TRBV11-3; CDR3nt: TGTGCCAGCAGCTACCCTGTAGGAGTAATGAACACTGAAGCTTTCTTT; CDR3aa: CASSYPVGVMNTEAFF
len: 13; j_gene: TRBJ2-2; abundance: few; d_gene: -; v_gene: TRBV7-3; CDR3nt: TGTGCCAGCAGCCCCCGACCCACCGGGGAGCTGTTTTTT; CDR3aa: CASSPRPTGELFF
len: 18; j_gene: TRBJ2-1; abundance: many; d_gene: -; v_gene: TRBV4-2; CDR3nt: TGTGCCAGCAGCCAAGATAGGCGGGGGCCGACTCTCTACAATGAGCAGTTCTTC; CDR3aa: CASSQDRRGPTLYNEQFF
len: 14; j_gene: TRBJ2-2; abundance: many; d_gene: -; v_gene: TRBV12-3/TRBV12-4; CDR3nt: TGTGCCAGCAGTGTGCAGGGGAAGGGCGGGGAGCTGTTTTTT; CDR3aa: CASSVQGKGGELFF